These 8 T cell receptor beta chains came from one sample sequenced in a study of lymphopenia after photon versus proton radiotherapy. Only in-frame clones appear in the TCRdb table, and some are missing; sequencing was by immunoSEQ multiplex PCR. In the table there are around 24,000 clones, 75% to 90% of which are singletons. This sample comprised peripheral blood, obtained from a patient treated with photon-based radiotherapy. These receptors all come from a woman aged 45-60 years with pancreatic cancer.

This chain connects TRBV7-2 to TRBJ2-1; TRBD1 matches at 8 bases. Unmatched junction bases numbered 8, after V lost 5 bases and J lost 8 bases. The CDR3 extends over 14 amino acids. Germline CDR1 and CDR2: SGHTA and FQGNSA. The CDR3 DNA reads as TGTGCCAGCAGCGACGGACAGGGATACGATGAGCAGTTCTTC. This codes for CASSDGQGYDEQFF.

The J gene is TRBJ2-2, the V gene TRBV5-1; 8 bases map to TRBD1. The germline gives CDR1 SGHRS, CDR2 YFSETQ. V lost 4 bases and J lost 6; bases outside the gene matches: 8. There are 15 residues in the CDR3. The CDR3 DNA is TGCGCCAGCAGCCCTGTGGGGGGACAGGCCGGGGAGCTGTTTTTT. Protein product: CASSPVGGQAGELFF.

The CDR3 sequence is CASSYRTHAETQYF. DNA for the CDR3: TGTGCCAGCAGTTACCGTACTCATGCGGAGACCCAGTACTTC. This rearrangement joins TRBV6-5 to TRBJ2-5; no clear D gene. The V end lost 2 bases, the J end lost 5 bases, and 12 bases lay between the germline ends. This CDR3 comprises 14 residues. The germline CDR1 and CDR2 sequences are MNHEY and SVGAGI.

The V gene is TRBV4-3, the J gene TRBJ2-7; 10 nucleotides agree with TRBD2. The V gene end was trimmed by 1 base and the J gene end by 1 base; junction bases not matched to a gene: 13. This CDR3 comprises 19 residues. Germline CDR1 LGHNA, CDR2 YSLEER. Written as DNA, the CDR3 is TGCGCCAGCAGCCAAGGGCCAGGACTAGCGGTAGACAGGTCCTACGAGCAGTACTTC. Its translation is CASSQGPGLAVDRSYEQYF.

This clone was detected a few times. V is TRBV5-6 and J is TRBJ2-5; TRBD2 aligns across 7 bases. Trimming at V came to 4 bases and at J to 1 base, leaving 7 bases not matched to a gene. CDR3 length: 15 amino acids. Looked up from germline, CDR1 is SGHDT and CDR2 is YYEEEE. The CDR3 DNA reads as TGTGCCAGCAGCATTAGCGGGCCCTCCCAAGAGACCCAGTACTTC. As protein: CASSISGPSQETQYF. The entire variable domain, with the rest obtained from reference TRBV5-6 and TRBJ2-5, is as follows: DAGVTQSPTHLIKTRGQQVTLRCSPKSGHDTVSWYQQALGQGPQFIFQYYEEEERQRGNFPDRFSGHQFPNYSSELNVNALLLGDSALYLCASSISGPSQETQYFGPGTRLLVL.

This clone has just a few counts. Additional DNA sequences in this sample encode the identical CDR3. This chain links TRBV20-1 with TRBJ2-7, with TRBD2 as a possible D gene (5 bases). V was pared by 3 bases and J by 3 bases, with 6 bases between. Germline-derived CDR1 and CDR2 are DFQATT and SNEGSKA (reference sequence). The length of the CDR3 is 11 residues. The CDR3: CSASEGYEQYF. Written as DNA, the CDR3 is TGCAGTGCTAGTGAGGGCTACGAGCAGTACTTC.

The chain employs TRBV5-4 and TRBJ2-5, with D possibly matching TRBD2 (5 bases). There are 14 residues in the CDR3. Germline V lookup: CDR1 SGHNT, CDR2 YYREEE (reference sequence). V was clipped by 4 bases and J by 1 base, with 11 bases between them. CDR3 coding DNA: TGTGCCAGCAGCCCTGGGGAGCGCCAAGAGACCCAGTACTTC. This sequence encodes CASSPGERQETQYF. Full variable domain (missing parts from reference TRBV5-4 and TRBJ2-5): ETGVTQSPTHLIKTRGQQVTLRCSSQSGHNTVSWYQQALGQGPQFIFQYYREEENGRGNFPPRFSGLQFPNYSSELNVNALELDDSALYLCASSPGERQETQYFGPGTRLLVL.

This clone has just a few counts. CDR3 sequence (DNA): TGTGCCAGCAGTCCTCTAGCGGGCGAGACCTACGAGCAGTACTTC. Translating it yields CASSPLAGETYEQYF. The J gene is TRBJ2-7, the V gene TRBV7-9; 8 bases are a match to TRBD2. Germline CDR1 SEHNR, CDR2 FQNEAQ (reference sequence). V shed 6 bases, J shed 2 bases, and the junction held 9 bases outside the gene matches. This CDR3 spans 15 amino acids.